This TCR beta chain was identified during a study of cytomegalovirus exposure and HLA in healthy donors. Overall study: Researchers found that more than 70% of 300 to 450 genotyped donors fell within the Caucasian-associated ancestry cluster.

PCR was performed using 60 Vbeta and 13 Jbeta primers. This table comes from immunoSEQ multiplex PCR, and its TCRdb copy is limited to in-frame clones, with some not included. The sample yields 110,000 to 150,000 clones, approximately 73% seen once. The study, taken as a whole, reports: What TCR beta sequences reportedly achieved was accurate prediction of HLA-A and HLA-B alleles in most subjects.

This CDR3 has 15 residues. Germline lookup yields CDR1 MNHEY and CDR2 SMNVEV (reference sequence). The V segment lost 4 bases and the J segment 7 bases; nucleotides outside the gene matches: 9. Healthy donors of bone marrow made up the group. Of note for this clone: Its matching antigen is unknown.

Input material: PBMCs. The rearrangement joins TRBV27 to TRBJ1-2, with 10 bases matching TRBD1. This clonotype was obtained from a human donor in good health. The CDR3 loop reads CASSSLDRGRLGYTF. The CDR3 DNA reads as TGTGCCAGCAGTTCACTCGACAGGGGGCGTCTTGGCTACACCTTC.